This T cell receptor beta chain originates from a study of CD4 and CD8 cells across lung adenocarcinoma regions. CDR3 size: 15 residues. CDR1 MGHRA and CDR2 YSYEKL come from the germline V gene. V shed 4 bases and J 2 bases; nucleotides not matched to a gene: 6. TCRdb re-called the PCR reads with MiXCR, one entry per CDR3 protein. The sample shows approximately 13,000 distinct CDR3 sequences, approximately 40% of them seen only once. The patients had localized lung adenocarcinoma, a non-small cell subtype. What was sequenced was CD4+ T cells from the center of a lung tumor. V usage is TRBV4-1 and J usage is TRBJ2-7; 9 bases align to TRBD2. The receptor comes from a male donor with lung adenocarcinoma. The CD4 and CD8 labels of this study may be unreliable. The CDR3 reads CASSRSLAGTYEQYF. CDR3 DNA sequence: TGCGCCAGCAGCCGGAGTCTAGCGGGAACCTACGAGCAGTACTTC.